This TCR beta chain was sequenced for a study of identical twins. Findings of the study overall: Out-of-frame alpha sequences shared by twins showed excess low generation probability.

All donors were healthy Caucasians. The CDR3 is 14 amino acids. CDR1 and CDR2 from the germline V gene are SGHRS and YFSETQ. V lost 0 bases to trimming and J lost 4 bases, with 10 bases between them. cDNA molecules carried unique molecular identifiers, and template switching added a universal primer site. TCRdb re-called the 5' RACE reads through MiXCR, storing one row per CDR3 protein. Of about 900,000 distinct CDR3 sequences detected, approximately 13% appear once; the ten largest clones hold under 2%. About this clonotype: Its antigen remains unknown.

Separately, the same data were catalogued under a study of yellow fever vaccine responses in identical twins. From that study: The authors reported partly convergent, partly personalized vaccine responses in identical twins.

The source material was PBMCs. V usage is TRBV5-1 and J usage is TRBJ1-2; D gene ambiguous. This TCR was recovered from a woman in her late teens or twenties in good health. In nucleotides, the CDR3 is TGCGCCAGCAGCTTGGCCGGAGGATCCTATGGCTACACCTTC. It translates to CASSLAGGSYGYTF.